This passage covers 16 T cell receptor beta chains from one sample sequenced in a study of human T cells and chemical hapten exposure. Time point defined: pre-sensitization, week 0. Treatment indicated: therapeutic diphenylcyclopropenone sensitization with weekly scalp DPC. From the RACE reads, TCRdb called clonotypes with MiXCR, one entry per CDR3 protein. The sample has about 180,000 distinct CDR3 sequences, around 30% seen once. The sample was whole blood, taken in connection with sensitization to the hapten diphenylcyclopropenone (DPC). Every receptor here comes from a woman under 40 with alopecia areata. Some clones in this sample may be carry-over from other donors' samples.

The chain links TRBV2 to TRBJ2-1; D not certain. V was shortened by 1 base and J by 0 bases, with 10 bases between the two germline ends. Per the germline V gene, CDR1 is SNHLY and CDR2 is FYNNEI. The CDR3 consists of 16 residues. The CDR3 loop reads CASSEEATSSYNEQFF. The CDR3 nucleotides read TGTGCCAGCAGTGAAGAGGCGACCAGCTCCTACAATGAGCAGTTCTTC.

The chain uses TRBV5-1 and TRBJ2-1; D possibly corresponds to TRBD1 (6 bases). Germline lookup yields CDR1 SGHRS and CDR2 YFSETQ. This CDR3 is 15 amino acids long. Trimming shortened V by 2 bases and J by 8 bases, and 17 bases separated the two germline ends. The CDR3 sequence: CASSLQLPEGDEQFF. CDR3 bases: TGCGCCAGCAGCTTACAACTGCCTGAGGGGGATGAGCAGTTCTTC.

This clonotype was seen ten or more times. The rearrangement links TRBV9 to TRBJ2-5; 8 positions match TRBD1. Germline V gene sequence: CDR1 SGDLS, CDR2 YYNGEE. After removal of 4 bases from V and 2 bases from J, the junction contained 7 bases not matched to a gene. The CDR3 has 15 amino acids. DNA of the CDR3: TGTGCCAGCAGCTCTCTGACAGGGGTACAAGAGACCCAGTACTTC. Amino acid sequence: CASSSLTGVQETQYF.

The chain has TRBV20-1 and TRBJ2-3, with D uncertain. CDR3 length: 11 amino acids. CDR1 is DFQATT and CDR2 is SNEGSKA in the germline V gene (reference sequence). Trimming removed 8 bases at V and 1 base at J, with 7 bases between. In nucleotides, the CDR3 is TGCAGTTCTCGGGGCACAGATACGCAGTATTTT. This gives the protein CSSRGTDTQYF.

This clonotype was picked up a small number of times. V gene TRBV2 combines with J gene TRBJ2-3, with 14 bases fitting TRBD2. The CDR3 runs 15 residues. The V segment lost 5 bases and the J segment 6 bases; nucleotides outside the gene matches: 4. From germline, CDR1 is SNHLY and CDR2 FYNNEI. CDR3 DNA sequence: TGTGCCAGCAGTAGGGGACTAGCGGGGGCGGATACGCAGTATTTT. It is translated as CASSRGLAGADTQYF.

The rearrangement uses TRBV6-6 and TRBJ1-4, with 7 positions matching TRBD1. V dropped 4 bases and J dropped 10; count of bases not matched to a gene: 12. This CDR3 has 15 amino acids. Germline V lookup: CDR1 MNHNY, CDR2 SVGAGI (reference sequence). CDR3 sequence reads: CASSSHDREVGKLFF. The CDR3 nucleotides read TGTGCCAGCAGTTCCCATGACAGGGAGGTGGGAAAACTGTTTTTT.

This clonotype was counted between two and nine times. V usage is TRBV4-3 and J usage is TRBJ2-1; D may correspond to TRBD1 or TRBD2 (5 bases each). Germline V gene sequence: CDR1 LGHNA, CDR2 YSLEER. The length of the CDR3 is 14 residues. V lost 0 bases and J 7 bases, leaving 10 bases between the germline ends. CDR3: CASSQDTGPNEQFF. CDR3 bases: TGCGCCAGCAGCCAAGACACGGGACCGAATGAGCAGTTCTTC.

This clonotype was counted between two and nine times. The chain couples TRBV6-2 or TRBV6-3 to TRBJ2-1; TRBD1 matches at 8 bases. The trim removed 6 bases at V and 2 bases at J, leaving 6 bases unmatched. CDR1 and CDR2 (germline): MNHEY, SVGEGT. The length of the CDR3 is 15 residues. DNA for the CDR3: TGTGCCAGCAGCTACGACAGGGGCACCTACAATGAGCAGTTCTTC. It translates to CASSYDRGTYNEQFF.

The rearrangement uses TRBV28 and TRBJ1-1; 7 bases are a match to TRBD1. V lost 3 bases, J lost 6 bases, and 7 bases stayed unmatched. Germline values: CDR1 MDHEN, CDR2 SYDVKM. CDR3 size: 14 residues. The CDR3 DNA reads TGTGCCAGCAGTTTTAGACCGCAGGGGGCTGAAGCTTTCTTT. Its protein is CASSFRPQGAEAFF.

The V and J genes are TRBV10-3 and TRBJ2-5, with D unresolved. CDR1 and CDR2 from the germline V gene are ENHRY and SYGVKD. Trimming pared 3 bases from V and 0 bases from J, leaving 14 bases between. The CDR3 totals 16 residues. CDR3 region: CAISDDKIGNQETQYF. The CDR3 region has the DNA TGTGCCATCAGTGATGATAAAATAGGGAACCAAGAGACCCAGTACTTC.

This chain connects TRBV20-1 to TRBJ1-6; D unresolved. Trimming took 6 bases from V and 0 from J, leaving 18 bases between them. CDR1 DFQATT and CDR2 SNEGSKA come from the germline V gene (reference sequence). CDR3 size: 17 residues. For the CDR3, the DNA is TGCAGTGCCCCTTCTTCGGGCCCGAGCTCCTATAATTCACCCCTCCACTTT. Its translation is CSAPSSGPSSYNSPLHF.

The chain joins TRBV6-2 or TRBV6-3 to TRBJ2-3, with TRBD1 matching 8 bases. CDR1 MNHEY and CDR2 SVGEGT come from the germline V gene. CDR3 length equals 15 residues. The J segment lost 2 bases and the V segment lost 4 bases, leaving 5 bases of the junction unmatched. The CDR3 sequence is CASSSGTGNTDTQYF. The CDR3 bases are TGTGCCAGCAGTTCCGGGACAGGCAACACAGATACGCAGTATTTT.

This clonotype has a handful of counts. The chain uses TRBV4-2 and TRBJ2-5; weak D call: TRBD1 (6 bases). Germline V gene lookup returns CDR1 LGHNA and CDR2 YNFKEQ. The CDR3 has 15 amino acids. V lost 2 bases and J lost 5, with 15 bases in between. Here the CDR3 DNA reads TGTGCCAGCAGCCAAAATCCAGGGGATCCGGAGACCCAGTACTTC. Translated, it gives CASSQNPGDPETQYF.

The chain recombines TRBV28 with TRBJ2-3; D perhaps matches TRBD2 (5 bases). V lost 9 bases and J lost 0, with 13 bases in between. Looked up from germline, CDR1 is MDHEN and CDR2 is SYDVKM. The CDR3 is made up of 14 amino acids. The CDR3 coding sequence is TGTGCCAGTCTAAGTCGGGGAAGCACAGATACGCAGTATTTT. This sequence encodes CASLSRGSTDTQYF.

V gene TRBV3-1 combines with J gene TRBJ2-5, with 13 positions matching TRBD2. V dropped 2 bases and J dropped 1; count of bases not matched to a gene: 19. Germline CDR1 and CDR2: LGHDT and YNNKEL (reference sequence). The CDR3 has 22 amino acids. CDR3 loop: CASSQLVRLAGGTHNLQETQYF. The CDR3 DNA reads TGTGCCAGCAGCCAATTAGTAAGACTAGCGGGAGGTACACACAACCTCCAAGAGACCCAGTACTTC.

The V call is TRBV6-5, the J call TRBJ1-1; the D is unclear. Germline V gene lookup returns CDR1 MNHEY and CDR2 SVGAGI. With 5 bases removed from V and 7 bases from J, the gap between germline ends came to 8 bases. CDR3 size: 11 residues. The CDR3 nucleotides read TGTGCCAGCAGTGGCGGTTATGAAGCTTTCTTT. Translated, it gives CASSGGYEAFF.